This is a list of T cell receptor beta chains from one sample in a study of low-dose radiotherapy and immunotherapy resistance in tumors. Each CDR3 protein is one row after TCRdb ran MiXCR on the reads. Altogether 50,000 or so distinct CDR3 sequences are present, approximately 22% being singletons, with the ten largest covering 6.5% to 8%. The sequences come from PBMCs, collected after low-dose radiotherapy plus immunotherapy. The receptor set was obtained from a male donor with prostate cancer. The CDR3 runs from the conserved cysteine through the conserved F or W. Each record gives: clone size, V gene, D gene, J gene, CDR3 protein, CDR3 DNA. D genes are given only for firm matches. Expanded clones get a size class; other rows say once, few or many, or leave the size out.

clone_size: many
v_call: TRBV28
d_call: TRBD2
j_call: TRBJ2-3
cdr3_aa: CASTTPGLAEREVTDTQYF
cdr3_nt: TGTGCCAGCACGACACCGGGACTAGCGGAGCGGGAGGTCACAGATACGCAGTATTTT

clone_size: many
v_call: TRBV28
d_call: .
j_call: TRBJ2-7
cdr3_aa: CATAGSLYEQYF
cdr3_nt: TGTGCCACCGCGGGTAGCCTCTACGAGCAGTACTTC

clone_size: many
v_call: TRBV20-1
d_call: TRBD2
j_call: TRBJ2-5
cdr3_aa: CSARGRDYGPQETQYF
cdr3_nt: TGCAGTGCTAGAGGCAGGGACTACGGCCCCCAAGAGACCCAGTACTTC

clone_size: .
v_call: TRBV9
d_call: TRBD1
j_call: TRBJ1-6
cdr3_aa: CASSMRTGPLHF
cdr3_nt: TGTGCCAGCAGCATGAGGACAGGGCCTCTCCACTTT

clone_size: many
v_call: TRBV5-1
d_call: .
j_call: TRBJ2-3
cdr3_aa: CASSNTDTQYF
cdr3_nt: TGCGCCAGCAGCAACACAGATACGCAGTATTTT

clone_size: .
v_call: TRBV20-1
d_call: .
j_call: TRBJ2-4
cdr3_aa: CSAKFGIQYF
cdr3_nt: TGCAGTGCTAAATTCGGCATTCAGTACTTC

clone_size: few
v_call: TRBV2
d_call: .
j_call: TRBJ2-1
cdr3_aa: CASSLAAARHEQFF
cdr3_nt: TGTGCCAGCAGCCTAGCCGCGGCACGGCATGAGCAGTTCTTC

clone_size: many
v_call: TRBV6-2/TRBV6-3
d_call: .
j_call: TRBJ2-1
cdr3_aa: CASSYEPGTLSYNEQFF
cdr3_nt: TGTGCCAGCAGTTACGAGCCCGGGACACTCTCCTACAATGAGCAGTTCTTC

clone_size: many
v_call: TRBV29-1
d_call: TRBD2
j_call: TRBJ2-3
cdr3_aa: CSVVRGGSTDTQYF
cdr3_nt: TGCAGCGTTGTGCGGGGGGGGTCCACAGATACGCAGTATTTT

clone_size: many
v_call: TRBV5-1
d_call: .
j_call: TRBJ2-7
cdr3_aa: CASSSDEGPYEQYF
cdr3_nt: TGCGCCAGCAGCTCGGATGAGGGCCCTTACGAGCAGTACTTC

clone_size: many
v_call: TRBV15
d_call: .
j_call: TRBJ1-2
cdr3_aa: CATSRAPEGDYGYTF
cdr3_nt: TGTGCCACCAGCAGAGCTCCAGAGGGTGACTATGGCTACACCTTC

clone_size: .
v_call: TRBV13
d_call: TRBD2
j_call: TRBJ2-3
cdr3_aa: CASSYGLAGNTDTQYF
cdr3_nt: TGTGCCAGCAGCTATGGACTAGCGGGTAACACAGATACGCAGTATTTT

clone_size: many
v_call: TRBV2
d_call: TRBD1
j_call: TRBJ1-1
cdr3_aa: CASSQTGAGTEAFF
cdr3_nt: TGTGCCAGCAGCCAGACAGGGGCCGGCACTGAAGCTTTCTTT

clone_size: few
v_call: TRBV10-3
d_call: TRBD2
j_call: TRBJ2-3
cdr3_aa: CAISEGLATDTQYF
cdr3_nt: TGTGCCATCAGTGAGGGACTAGCGACGGATACGCAGTATTTT

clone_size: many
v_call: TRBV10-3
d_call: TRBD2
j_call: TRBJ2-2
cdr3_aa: CAILPGTSTGELFF
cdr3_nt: TGTGCCATCCTCCCCGGGACTAGTACCGGGGAGCTGTTTTTT

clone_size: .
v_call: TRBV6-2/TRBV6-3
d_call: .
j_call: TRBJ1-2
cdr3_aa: CASRPRTNYGYTF
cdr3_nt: TGTGCCAGCAGGCCACGCACGAACTATGGCTACACCTTC

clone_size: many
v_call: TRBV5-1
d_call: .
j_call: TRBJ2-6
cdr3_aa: CASSSKVDSSPGANVLTF
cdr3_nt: TGCGCCAGCAGCTCCAAAGTAGACAGTTCCCCTGGGGCCAACGTCCTGACTTTC

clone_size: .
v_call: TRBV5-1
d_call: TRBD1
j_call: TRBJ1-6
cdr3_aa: CASSLGPGQGKNSPLHF
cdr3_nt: TGCGCCAGCAGCCTGGGACCGGGACAGGGGAAAAATTCACCCCTCCACTTT